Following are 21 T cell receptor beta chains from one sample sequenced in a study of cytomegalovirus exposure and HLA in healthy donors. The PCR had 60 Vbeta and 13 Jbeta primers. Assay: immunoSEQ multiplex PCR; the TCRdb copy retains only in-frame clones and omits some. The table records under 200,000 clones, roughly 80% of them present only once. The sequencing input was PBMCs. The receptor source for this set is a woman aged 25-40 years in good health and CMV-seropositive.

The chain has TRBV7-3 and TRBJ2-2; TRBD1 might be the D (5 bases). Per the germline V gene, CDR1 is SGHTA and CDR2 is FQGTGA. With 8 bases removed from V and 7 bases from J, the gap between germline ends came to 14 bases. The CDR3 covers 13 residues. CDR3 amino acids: CASGSVDSGELFF. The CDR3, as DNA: TGTGCCAGCGGGTCCGTTGACAGCGGGGAGCTGTTTTTT.

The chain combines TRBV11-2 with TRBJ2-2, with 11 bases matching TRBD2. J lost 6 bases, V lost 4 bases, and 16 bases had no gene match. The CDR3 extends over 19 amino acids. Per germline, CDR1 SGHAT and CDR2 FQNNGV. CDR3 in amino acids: CASSYTLGGSGGAAGELFF. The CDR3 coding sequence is TGTGCCAGCAGCTATACCCTCGGGGGTAGCGGGGGGGCCGCCGGGGAGCTGTTTTTT.

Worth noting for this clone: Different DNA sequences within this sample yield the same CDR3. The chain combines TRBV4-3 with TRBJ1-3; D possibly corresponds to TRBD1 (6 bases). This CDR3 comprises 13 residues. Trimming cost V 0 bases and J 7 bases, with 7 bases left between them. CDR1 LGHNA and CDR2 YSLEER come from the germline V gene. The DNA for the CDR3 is TGCGCCAGCAGCCAAGACAGGGGCAACACCATATATTTT. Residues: CASSQDRGNTIYF.

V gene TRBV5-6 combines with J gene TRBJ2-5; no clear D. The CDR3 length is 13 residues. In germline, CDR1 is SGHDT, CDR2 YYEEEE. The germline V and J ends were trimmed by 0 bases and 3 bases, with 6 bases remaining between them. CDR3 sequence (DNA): TGTGCCAGCAGCTTGGACTACAAAGAGACCCAGTACTTC. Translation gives CASSLDYKETQYF.

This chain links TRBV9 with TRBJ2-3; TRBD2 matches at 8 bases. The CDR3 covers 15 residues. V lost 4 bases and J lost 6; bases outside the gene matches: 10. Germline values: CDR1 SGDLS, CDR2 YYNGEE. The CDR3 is CASSPLGLEADTQYF. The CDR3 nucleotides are TGTGCCAGCAGCCCATTGGGACTAGAGGCGGATACGCAGTATTTT.

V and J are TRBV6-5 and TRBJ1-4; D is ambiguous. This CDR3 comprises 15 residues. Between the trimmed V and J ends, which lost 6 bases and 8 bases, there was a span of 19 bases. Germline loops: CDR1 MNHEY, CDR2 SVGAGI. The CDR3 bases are TGTGCCAGCAGCTCACAAGGACTTGGGCACGAAAAACTGTTTTTT. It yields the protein CASSSQGLGHEKLFF.

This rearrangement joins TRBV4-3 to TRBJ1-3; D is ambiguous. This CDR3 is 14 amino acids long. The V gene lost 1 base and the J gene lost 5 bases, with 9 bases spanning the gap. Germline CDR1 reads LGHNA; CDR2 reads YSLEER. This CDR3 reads CASSQVPGRNTIYF. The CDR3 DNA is TGCGCCAGCAGCCAAGTCCCAGGCAGAAACACCATATATTTT.

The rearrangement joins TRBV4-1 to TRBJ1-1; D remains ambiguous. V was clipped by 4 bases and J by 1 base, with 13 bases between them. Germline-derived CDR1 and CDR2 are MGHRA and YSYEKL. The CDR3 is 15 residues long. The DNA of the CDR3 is TGCGCCAGCAGCCCTCTGAGGGAGACGAACACTGAAGCTTTCTTT. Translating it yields CASSPLRETNTEAFF.

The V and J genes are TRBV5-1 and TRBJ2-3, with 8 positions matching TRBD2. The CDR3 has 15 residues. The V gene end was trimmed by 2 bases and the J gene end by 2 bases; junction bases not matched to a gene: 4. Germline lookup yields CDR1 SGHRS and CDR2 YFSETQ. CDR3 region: CASSFLAGTTDTQYF. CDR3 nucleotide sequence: TGCGCCAGCAGCTTTTTAGCGGGGACCACAGATACGCAGTATTTT. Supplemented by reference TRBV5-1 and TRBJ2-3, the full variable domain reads KAGVTQTPRYLIKTRGQQVTLSCSPISGHRSVSWYQQTPGQGLQFLFEYFSETQRNKGNFPGRFSGRQFSNSRSEMNVSTLELGDSALYLCASSFLAGTTDTQYFGPGTRLTVL.

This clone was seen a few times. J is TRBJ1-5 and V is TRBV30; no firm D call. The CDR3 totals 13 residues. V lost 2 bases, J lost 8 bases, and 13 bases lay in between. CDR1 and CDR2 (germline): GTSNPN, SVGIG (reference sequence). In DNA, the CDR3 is TGTGCCTGGAGTCCCCGGCTGCAGGAGCCCCAGCATTTT. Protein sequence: CAWSPRLQEPQHF.

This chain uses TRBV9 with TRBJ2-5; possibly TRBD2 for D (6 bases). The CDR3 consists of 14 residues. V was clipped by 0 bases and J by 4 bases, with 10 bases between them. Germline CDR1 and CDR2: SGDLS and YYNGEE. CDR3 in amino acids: CASSVEWGGETQYF. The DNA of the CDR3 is TGTGCCAGCAGCGTAGAATGGGGAGGAGAGACCCAGTACTTC.

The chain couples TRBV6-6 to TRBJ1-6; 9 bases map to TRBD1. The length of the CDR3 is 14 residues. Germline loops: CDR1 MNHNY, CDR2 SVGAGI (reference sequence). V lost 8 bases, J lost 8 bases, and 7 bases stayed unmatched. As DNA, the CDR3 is TGTGCCAGCGGCCAGTGGACAGGGGATTCACCCCTCCACTTT. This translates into CASGQWTGDSPLHF.

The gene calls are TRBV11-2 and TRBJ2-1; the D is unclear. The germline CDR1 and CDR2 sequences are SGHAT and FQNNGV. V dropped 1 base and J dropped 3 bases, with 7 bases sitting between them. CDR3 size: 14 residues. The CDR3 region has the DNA TGTGCCAGCAGCTTAGTCGGGTACTACAATGAGCAGTTCTTC. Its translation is CASSLVGYYNEQFF.

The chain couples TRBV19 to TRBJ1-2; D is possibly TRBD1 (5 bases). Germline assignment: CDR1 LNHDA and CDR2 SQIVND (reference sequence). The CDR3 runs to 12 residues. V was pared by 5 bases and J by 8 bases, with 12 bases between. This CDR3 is CASSLRQSGYTF. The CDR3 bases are TGTGCCAGTAGTCTACGACAGTCGGGCTACACCTTC.

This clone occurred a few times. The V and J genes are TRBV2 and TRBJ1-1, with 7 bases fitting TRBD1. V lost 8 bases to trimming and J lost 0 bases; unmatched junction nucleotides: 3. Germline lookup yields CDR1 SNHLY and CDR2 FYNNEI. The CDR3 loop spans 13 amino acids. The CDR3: CASLQGLNTEAFF. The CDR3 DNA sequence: TGTGCCAGCCTACAGGGGTTGAACACTGAAGCTTTCTTT. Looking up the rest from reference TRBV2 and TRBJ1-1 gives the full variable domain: EPEVTQTPSHQVTQMGQEVILRCVPISNHLYFYWYRQILGQKVEFLVSFYNNEISEKSEIFDDQFSVERPDGSNFTLKIRSTKLEDSAMYFCASLQGLNTEAFFGQGTRLTVV.

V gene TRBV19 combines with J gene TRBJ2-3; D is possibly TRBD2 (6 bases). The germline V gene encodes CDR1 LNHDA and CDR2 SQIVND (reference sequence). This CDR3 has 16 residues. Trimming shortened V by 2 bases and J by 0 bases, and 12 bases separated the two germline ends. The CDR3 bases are TGTGCCAGTAGTATAAATTCGGGGGTTAGCACAGATACGCAGTATTTT. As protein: CASSINSGVSTDTQYF. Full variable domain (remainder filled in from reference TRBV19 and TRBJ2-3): DGGITQSPKYLFRKEGQNVTLSCEQNLNHDAMYWYRQDPGQGLRLIYYSQIVNDFQKGDIAEGYSVSREKKESFPLTVTSAQKNPTAFYLCASSINSGVSTDTQYFGPGTRLTVL.

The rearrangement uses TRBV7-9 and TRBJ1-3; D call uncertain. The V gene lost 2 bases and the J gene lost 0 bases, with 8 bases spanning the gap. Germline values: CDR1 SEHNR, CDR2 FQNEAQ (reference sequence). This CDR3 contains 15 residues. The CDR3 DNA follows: TGTGCCAGCAGCTTATCAGTTACCTCTGGAAACACCATATATTTT. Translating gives CASSLSVTSGNTIYF.

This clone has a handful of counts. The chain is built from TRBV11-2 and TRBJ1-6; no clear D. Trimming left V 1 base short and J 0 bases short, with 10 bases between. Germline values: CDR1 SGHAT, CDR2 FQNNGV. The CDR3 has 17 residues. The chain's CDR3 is CASSLAASGSYNSPLHF. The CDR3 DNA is TGTGCCAGCAGCTTAGCCGCATCGGGCTCCTATAATTCACCCCTCCACTTT. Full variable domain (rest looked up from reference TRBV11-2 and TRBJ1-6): EAGVAQSPRYKIIEKRQSVAFWCNPISGHATLYWYQQILGQGPKLLIQFQNNGVVDDSQLPKDRFSAERLKGVDSTLKIQPAKLEDSAVYLCASSLAASGSYNSPLHFGNGTRLTVT.

In DNA, the CDR3 is TGCGCCAGCAGCTTCGAGGACAGGTCCTACGAGCAGTACTTC. It codes for CASSFEDRSYEQYF. The rearrangement joins TRBV5-1 to TRBJ2-7; the match to TRBD1 covers 7 bases. CDR3 length equals 14 residues. Germline lookup yields CDR1 SGHRS and CDR2 YFSETQ. Trimming at V came to 2 bases and at J to 1 base, leaving 3 bases not matched to a gene.

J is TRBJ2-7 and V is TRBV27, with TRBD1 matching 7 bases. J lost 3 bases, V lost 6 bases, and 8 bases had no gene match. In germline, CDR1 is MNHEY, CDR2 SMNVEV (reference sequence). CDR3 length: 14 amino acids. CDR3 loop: CASRHVGGGYEQYF. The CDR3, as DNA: TGTGCCAGCAGGCATGTAGGGGGCGGCTACGAGCAGTACTTC.

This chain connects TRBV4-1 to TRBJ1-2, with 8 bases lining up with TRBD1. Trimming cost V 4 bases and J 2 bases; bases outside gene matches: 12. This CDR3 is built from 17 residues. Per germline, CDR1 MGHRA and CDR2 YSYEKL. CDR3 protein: CASSRAPRTGPNYGYTF. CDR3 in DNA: TGCGCCAGCAGCCGTGCACCCCGGACAGGGCCCAACTATGGCTACACCTTC.